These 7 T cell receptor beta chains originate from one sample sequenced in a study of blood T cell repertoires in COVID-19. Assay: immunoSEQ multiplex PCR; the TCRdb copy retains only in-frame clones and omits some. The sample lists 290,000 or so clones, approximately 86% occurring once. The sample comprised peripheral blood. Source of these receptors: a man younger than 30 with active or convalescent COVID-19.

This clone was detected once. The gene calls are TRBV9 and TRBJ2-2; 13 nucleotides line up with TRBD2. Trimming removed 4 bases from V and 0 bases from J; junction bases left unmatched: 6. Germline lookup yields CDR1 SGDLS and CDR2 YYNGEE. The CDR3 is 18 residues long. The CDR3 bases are TGTGCCAGCAGCATGGGACTAGCGGGATTCGCGAACACCGGGGAGCTGTTTTTT. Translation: CASSMGLAGFANTGELFF.

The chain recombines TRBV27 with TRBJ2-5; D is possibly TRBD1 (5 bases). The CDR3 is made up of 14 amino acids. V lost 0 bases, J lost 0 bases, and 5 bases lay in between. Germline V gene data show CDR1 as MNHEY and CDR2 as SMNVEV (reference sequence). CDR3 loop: CASSLSGHQETQYF. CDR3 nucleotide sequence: TGTGCCAGCAGTTTATCGGGGCACCAAGAGACCCAGTACTTC.

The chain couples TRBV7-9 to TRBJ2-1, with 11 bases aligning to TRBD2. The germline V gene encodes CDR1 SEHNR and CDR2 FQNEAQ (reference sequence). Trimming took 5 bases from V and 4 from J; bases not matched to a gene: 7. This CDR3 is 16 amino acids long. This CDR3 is CASSPPTSGVYNEQFF. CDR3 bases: TGTGCCAGCAGCCCCCCGACTAGCGGGGTATACAATGAGCAGTTCTTC.

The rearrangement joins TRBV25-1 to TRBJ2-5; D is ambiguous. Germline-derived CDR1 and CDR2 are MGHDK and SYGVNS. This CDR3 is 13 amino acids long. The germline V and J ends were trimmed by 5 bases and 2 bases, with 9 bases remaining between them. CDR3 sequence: CASSSLRQETQYF. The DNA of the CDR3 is TGTGCCAGCAGTTCCCTCAGACAAGAGACCCAGTACTTC.

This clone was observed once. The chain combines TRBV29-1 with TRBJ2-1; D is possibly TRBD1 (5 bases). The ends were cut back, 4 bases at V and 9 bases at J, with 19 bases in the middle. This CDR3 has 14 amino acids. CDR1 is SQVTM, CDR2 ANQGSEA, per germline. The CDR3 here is CSVGRAGPLSEQFF. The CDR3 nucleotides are TGCAGCGTTGGTAGGGCAGGGCCCCTCTCTGAGCAGTTCTTC.

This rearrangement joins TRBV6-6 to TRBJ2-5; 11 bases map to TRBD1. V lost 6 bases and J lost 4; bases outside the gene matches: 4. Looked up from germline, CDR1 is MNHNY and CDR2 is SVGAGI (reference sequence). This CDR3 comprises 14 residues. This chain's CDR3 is CASSPGQGVETQYF. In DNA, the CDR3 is TGTGCCAGCAGCCCGGGACAGGGGGTAGAGACCCAGTACTTC.

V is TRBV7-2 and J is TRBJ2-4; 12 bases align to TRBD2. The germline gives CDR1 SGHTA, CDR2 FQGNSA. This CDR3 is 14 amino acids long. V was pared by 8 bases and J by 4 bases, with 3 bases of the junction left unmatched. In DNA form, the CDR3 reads TGTGCCAGCTCTCTAGCGGGGGGGAAAAACATTCAGTACTTC. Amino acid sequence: CASSLAGGKNIQYF.